This TCR beta chain was found in a study of blood T cell repertoires in COVID-19. In the authors' workflow: By means of reference gene primer amplification, nucleated cell counts were estimated. Only in-frame clones appear in the TCRdb table, and some are missing; sequencing was by immunoSEQ multiplex PCR. For V, J and clone size, that table is used; D and trimming come from the DNA. The sample carries 190,000 or so clones, 87% recorded once. Trimming left V 1 base short and J 3 bases short, with 9 bases between. Germline CDR1 LGHDT, CDR2 YNNKEL (reference sequence). The CDR3 runs to 14 residues. The receptor's source is a man aged 18-30 years with acute COVID-19. Sequencing was performed on PBMCs or T cells enriched from blood (not recorded which). The rearrangement uses TRBV3-1 (or the pseudogene TRBV3-2) and TRBJ1-2; D perhaps matches TRBD1 (6 bases). CDR3 DNA sequence: TGTGCCAGCAGCCAAGTAAACAGGGACTATGGCTACACCTTC. This codes for CASSQVNRDYGYTF.